The rows below give T cell receptor beta chains drawn from one sample of a study of control samples from healthy donors and cancer patients. The protocol was immunoSEQ multiplex PCR, while the TCRdb copy is restricted to in-frame clones and leaves out a portion. The repertoire holds just over 150,000 clones, with about 94% as singletons. Sequenced input: blood. The receptors were sampled from a man in his fifties in good health. The CDR3 runs from the conserved cysteine through the conserved F or W. A D gene is named only where the DNA matches it firmly.

d_call: .; v_call: TRBV5-4; cdr3_aa: CASSLDSSKASYEQYF
d_call: TRBD2; v_call: TRBV28; cdr3_aa: CASIPLAGVYTGELFF
d_call: TRBD1; v_call: TRBV27; cdr3_aa: CASSQQGAYEQYF
d_call: TRBD2; v_call: TRBV4-2; cdr3_aa: CASSIRLAEQETQYF
d_call: .; v_call: TRBV9; cdr3_aa: CASSKGRREPLHF
d_call: TRBD1; v_call: TRBV28; cdr3_aa: CASQDRDYGYTF
d_call: TRBD1; v_call: TRBV4-1; cdr3_aa: CASSSPDRADYEQYF
d_call: .; v_call: TRBV12-2; cdr3_aa: CASRSETTSVAGELFF
d_call: .; v_call: TRBV12-3/TRBV12-4; cdr3_aa: CASTEVTGNEQFF
d_call: TRBD2; v_call: TRBV5-1; cdr3_aa: CASSLAPLAGGYNEQFF
d_call: TRBD2; v_call: TRBV6-5; cdr3_aa: CATKSGRGGGELFF